This entry describes one T cell receptor (beta chain). Germline assignment: CDR1 MNHEY and CDR2 SVGEGT. The CDR3 consists of 16 residues. V was shortened by 4 bases and J by 7 bases, with 17 bases between the two germline ends. From the RACE reads, TCRdb called clonotypes with MiXCR, one entry per CDR3 protein. Here the sample spans roughly 120,000 distinct CDR3 sequences, 9.2% being singletons. The record originates from a study of human T cells and chemical hapten exposure. At the level of the study: Weekly administration of diphenylcyclopropenone to the scalp of patients continued throughout the roughly 25-week study. Small volume differences among pooled libraries mainly caused per-sample TCR yield variation.

The time point is: patch test 2, 6 weeks after DPC sensitization. Treatment noted: therapeutic diphenylcyclopropenone sensitization with weekly scalp DPC. Blood was collected ahead of every patch test applied. Someone pulled total RNA out of unfractionated whole blood. This chain uses TRBV6-2 or TRBV6-3 with TRBJ1-6, with D perhaps matching TRBD1 (6 bases). The sequence was obtained from a woman in her forties with alopecia areata. Some clones in this sample may be carry-over from other donors' samples. This sample comprised whole blood, obtained in connection with sensitization to the hapten diphenylcyclopropenone (DPC). The chain's CDR3 is CASSWGAGTKNSPLHF. The DNA for the CDR3 is TGTGCCAGCAGTTGGGGGGCCGGGACGAAGAATTCACCCCTCCACTTT.